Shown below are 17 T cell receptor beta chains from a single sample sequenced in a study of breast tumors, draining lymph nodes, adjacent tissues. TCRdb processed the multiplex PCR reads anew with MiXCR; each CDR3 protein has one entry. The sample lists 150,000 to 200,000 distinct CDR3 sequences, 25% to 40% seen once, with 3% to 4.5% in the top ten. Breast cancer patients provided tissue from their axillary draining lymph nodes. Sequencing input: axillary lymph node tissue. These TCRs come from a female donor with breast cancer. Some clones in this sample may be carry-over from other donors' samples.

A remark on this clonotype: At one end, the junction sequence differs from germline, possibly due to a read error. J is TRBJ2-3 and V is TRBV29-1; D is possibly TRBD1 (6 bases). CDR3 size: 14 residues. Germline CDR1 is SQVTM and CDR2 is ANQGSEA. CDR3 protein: CSVVLGASTDSQYF. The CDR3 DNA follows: TGCAGCGTTGTGCTGGGGGCGAGCACAGATTCGCAATATTTT.

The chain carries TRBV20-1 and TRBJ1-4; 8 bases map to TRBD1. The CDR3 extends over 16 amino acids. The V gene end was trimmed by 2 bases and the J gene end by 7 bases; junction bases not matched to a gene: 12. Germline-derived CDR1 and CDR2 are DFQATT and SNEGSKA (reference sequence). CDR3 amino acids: CSARPGQGQRREKLFF. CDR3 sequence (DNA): TGCAGTGCTAGACCCGGACAGGGACAAAGGCGTGAAAAACTGTTTTTT.

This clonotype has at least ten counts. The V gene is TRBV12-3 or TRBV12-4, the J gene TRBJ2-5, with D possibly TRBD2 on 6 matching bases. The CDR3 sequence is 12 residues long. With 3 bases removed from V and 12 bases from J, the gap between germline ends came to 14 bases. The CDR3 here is CASSFRLAREYF. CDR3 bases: TGTGCCAGCAGTTTCCGCCTAGCGCGGGAGTACTTC.

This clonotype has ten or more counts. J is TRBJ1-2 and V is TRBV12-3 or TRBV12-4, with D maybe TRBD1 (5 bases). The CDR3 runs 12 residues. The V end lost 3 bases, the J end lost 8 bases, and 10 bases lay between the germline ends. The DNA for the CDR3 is TGTGCCAGCAGTTTTGGGGGAGTCGGCTACACCTTC. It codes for CASSFGGVGYTF.

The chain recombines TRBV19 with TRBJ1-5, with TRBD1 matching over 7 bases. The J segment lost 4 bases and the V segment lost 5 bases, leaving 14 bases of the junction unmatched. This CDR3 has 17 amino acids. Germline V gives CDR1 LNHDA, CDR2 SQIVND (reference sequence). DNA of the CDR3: TGTGCCAGTAGTCTACAGGGGAAAAGGGCTTGGAATCAGCCCCAGCATTTT. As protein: CASSLQGKRAWNQPQHF.

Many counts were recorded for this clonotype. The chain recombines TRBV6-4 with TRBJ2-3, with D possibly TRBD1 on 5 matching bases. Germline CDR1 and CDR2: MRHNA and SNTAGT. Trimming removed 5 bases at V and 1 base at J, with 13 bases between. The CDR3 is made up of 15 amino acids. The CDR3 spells CASSRSGIGTDTQYF. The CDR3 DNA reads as TGTGCCAGCAGTCGATCAGGGATTGGCACAGATACGCAGTATTTT.

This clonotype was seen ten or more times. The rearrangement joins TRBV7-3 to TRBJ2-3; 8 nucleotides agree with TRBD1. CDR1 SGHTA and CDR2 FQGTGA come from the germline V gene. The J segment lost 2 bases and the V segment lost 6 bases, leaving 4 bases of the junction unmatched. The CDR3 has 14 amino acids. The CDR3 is CASSRDRTTDTQYF. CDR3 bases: TGTGCCAGCAGTCGGGACAGGACCACAGATACGCAGTATTTT.

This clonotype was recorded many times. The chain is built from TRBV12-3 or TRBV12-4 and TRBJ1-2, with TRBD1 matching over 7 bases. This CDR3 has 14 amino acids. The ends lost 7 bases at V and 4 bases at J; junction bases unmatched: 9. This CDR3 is CASTGYRGTYGYTF. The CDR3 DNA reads TGTGCCAGCACCGGGTACAGGGGCACCTATGGCTACACCTTC.

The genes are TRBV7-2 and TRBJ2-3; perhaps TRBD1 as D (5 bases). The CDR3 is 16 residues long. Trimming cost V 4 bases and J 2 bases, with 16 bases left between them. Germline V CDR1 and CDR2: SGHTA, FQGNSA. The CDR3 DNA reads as TGTGCCAGCAGCTATATCTCTGGGGCCCCCACAGATACGCAGTATTTT. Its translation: CASSYISGAPTDTQYF.

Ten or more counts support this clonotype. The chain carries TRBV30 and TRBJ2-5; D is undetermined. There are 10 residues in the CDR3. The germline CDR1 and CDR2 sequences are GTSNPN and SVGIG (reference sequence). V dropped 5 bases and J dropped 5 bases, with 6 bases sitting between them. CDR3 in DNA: TGTGCCTGGGGTCGCGAGACCCAGTACTTC. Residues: CAWGRETQYF. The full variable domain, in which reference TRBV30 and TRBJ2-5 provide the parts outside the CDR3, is SQTIHQWPATLVQPVGSPLSLECTVEGTSNPNLYWYRQAAGRGLQLLFYSVGIGQISSEVPQNLSASRPQDRQFILSSKKLLLSDSGFYLCAWGRETQYFGPGTRLLVL.

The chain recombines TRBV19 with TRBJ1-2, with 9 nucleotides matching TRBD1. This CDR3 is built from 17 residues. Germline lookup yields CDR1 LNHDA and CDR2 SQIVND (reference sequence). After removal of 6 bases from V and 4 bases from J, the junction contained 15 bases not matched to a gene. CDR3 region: CASSRADTGQGGYGYTF. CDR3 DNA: TGTGCCAGTAGCAGGGCCGATACGGGACAGGGTGGCTATGGCTACACCTTC.

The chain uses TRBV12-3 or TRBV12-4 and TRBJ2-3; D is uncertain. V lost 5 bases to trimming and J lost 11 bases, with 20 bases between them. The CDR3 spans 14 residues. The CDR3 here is CASSGVARRNEQYF. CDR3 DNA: TGTGCCAGCAGTGGGGTGGCTAGAAGAAATGAGCAGTATTTT.

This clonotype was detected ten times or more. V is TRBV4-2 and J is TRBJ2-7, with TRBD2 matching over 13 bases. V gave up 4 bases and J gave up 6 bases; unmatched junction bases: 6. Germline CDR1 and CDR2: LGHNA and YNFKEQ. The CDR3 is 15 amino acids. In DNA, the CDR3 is TGTGCCAGCAGCCCGCGGACTAGCGGGAGTCGCGAGCAGTACTTC. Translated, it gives CASSPRTSGSREQYF.

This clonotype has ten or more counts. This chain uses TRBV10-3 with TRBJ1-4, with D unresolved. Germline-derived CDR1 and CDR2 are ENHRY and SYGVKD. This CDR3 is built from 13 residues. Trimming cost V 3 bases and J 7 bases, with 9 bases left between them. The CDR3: CAISDSGLEKLFF. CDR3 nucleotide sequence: TGTGCCATCAGTGACTCCGGTCTTGAAAAACTGTTTTTT.

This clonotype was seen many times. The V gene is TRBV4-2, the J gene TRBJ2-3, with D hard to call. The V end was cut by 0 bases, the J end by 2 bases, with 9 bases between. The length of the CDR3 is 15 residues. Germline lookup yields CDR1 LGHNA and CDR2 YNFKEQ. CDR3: CASSQDPRLTDTQYF. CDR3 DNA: TGTGCCAGCAGCCAAGATCCCCGGCTCACAGATACGCAGTATTTT.

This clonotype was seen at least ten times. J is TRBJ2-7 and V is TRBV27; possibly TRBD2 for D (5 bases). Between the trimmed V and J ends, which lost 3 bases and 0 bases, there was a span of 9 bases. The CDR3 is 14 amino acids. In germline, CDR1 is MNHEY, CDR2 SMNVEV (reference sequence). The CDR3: CASSFGGSSYEQYF. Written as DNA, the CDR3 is TGTGCCAGCAGTTTCGGTGGGAGCTCCTACGAGCAGTACTTC.

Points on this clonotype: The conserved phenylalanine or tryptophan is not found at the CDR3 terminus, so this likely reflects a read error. CDR3 DNA: TGCGCCATCAGTGCGGTGTTGACATCATATGGCTACACCCTC. Encoded protein: CAISAVLTSYGYTL. V gene TRBV10-3 combines with J gene TRBJ1-2; D is unresolved. The CDR3 covers 14 residues. The germline V gene encodes CDR1 ENHRY and CDR2 SYGVKD.